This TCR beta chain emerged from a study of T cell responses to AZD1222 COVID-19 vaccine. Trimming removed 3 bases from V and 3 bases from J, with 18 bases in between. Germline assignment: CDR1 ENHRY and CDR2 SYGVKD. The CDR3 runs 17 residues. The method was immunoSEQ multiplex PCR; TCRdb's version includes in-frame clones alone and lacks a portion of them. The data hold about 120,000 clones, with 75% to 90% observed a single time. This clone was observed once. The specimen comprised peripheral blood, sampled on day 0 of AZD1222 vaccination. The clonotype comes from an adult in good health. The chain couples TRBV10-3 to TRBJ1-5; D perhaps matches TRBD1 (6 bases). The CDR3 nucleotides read TGTGCCATCAGTGACTCAAGGGGGGGCGTTGACAATCAGCCCCAGCATTTT. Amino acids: CAISDSRGGVDNQPQHF.